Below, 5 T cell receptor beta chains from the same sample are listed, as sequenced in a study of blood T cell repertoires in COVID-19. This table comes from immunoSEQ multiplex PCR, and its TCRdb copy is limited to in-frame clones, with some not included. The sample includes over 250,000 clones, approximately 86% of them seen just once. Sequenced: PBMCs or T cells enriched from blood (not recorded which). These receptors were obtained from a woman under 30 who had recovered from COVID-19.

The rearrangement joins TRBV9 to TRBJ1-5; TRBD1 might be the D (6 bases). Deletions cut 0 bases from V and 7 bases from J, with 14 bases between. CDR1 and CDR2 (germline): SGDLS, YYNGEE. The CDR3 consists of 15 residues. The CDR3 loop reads CASSVGAAQGQPQHF. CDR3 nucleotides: TGTGCCAGCAGCGTAGGGGCAGCCCAGGGGCAGCCCCAGCATTTT.

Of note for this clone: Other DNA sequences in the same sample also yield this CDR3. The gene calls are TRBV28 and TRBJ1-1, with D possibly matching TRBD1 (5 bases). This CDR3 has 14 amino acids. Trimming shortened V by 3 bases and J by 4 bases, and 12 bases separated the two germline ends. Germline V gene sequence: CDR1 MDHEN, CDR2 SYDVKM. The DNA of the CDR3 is TGTGCCAGCAGTTTCTCGGGGGTTGGCACTGAAGCTTTCTTT. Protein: CASSFSGVGTEAFF.

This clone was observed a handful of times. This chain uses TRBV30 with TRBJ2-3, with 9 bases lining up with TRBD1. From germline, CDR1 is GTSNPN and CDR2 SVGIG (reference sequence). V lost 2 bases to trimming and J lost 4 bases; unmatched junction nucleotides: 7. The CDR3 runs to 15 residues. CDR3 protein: CAWSTGQGKPDTQYF. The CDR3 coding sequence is TGTGCCTGGAGTACTGGACAGGGGAAGCCAGATACGCAGTATTTT.

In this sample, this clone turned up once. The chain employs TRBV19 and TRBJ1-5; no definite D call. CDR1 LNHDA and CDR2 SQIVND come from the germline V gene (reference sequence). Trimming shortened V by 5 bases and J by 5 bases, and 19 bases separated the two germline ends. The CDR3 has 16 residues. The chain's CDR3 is CASSFRTYSGDQPQHF. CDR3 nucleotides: TGTGCCAGTAGTTTCCGGACTTACAGTGGCGATCAGCCCCAGCATTTT.

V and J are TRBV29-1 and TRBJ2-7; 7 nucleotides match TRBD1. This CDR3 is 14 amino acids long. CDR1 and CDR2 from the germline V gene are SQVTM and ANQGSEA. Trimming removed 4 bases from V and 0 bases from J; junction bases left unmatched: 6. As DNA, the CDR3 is TGCAGCGTTGTAGAGGGGGCAAGCTCCTACGAGCAGTACTTC. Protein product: CSVVEGASSYEQYF.